This TCR beta chain was found in a study of OX40 agonist ivuxolimab in advanced cancers. V lost 3 bases and J lost 2, with 14 bases in between. This CDR3 is 15 amino acids long. The V gene's germline CDR1 is MDHEN and CDR2 SYDVKM. Clones were read by immunoSEQ multiplex PCR, and TCRdb kept only the in-frame ones, dropping some. Of fewer than 85,000 clones listed, just over 90% were seen once; the top ten hold approximately 0.41%. The sequence derives from an adult with an advanced solid tumor such as melanoma, head and neck, liver or kidney cancer. Sequencing was performed on CD4+ or CD8+ T cells sorted from blood, taken in a trial of the OX40 agonist ivuxolimab. V and J are TRBV28 and TRBJ2-7; D may be TRBD2 (6 bases). This chain's CDR3 is CASSFGGPAPYEQYF. For the CDR3, the DNA is TGTGCCAGCAGTTTCGGGGGACCGGCCCCCTACGAGCAGTACTTC.